The entry below gives a single TCR beta chain sequence along with its context. Its target is unknown. These data originate in a study of cytomegalovirus exposure and HLA in healthy donors. Overall study findings and caveats: The classifier reportedly diagnosed cytomegalovirus status with high specificity and sensitivity.

Deletions cut 6 bases from V and 1 base from J, with 12 bases between. Germline CDR1 MNHEY, CDR2 SVGAGI. The CDR3 spans 14 residues. PCR primers comprised 60 Vbeta and 13 Jbeta primers. The repertoire was sequenced with immunoSEQ multiplex PCR; TCRdb's copy has only in-frame clones and lacks some. In the table there are more than 150,000 clones, just under 80% of which are singletons. The rearrangement uses TRBV6-5 and TRBJ1-1; TRBD1 might be the D (6 bases). The sample was PBMCs. The TCR originated in a woman in her thirties or forties in good health and CMV-seropositive. The CDR3 spells CASSLGGANTEAFF. For the CDR3, the DNA is TGTGCCAGCAGCCTTGGGGGCGCGAACACTGAAGCTTTCTTT.